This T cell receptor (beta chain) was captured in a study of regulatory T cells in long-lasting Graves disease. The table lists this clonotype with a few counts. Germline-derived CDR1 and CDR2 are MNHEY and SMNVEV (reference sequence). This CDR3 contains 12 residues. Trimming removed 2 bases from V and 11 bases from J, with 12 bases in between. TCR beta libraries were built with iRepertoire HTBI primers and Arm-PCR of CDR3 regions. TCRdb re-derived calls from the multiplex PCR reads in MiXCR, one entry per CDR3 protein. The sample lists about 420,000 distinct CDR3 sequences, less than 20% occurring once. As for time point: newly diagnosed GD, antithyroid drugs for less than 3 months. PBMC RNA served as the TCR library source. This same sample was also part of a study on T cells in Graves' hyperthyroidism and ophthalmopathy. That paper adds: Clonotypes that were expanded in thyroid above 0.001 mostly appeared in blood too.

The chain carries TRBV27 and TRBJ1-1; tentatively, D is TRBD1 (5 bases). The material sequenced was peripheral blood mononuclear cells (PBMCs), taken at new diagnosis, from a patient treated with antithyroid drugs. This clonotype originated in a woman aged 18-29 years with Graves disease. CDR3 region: CASSLPGSMAFF. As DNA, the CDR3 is TGTGCCAGCAGTTTACCAGGGAGTATGGCTTTCTTT.